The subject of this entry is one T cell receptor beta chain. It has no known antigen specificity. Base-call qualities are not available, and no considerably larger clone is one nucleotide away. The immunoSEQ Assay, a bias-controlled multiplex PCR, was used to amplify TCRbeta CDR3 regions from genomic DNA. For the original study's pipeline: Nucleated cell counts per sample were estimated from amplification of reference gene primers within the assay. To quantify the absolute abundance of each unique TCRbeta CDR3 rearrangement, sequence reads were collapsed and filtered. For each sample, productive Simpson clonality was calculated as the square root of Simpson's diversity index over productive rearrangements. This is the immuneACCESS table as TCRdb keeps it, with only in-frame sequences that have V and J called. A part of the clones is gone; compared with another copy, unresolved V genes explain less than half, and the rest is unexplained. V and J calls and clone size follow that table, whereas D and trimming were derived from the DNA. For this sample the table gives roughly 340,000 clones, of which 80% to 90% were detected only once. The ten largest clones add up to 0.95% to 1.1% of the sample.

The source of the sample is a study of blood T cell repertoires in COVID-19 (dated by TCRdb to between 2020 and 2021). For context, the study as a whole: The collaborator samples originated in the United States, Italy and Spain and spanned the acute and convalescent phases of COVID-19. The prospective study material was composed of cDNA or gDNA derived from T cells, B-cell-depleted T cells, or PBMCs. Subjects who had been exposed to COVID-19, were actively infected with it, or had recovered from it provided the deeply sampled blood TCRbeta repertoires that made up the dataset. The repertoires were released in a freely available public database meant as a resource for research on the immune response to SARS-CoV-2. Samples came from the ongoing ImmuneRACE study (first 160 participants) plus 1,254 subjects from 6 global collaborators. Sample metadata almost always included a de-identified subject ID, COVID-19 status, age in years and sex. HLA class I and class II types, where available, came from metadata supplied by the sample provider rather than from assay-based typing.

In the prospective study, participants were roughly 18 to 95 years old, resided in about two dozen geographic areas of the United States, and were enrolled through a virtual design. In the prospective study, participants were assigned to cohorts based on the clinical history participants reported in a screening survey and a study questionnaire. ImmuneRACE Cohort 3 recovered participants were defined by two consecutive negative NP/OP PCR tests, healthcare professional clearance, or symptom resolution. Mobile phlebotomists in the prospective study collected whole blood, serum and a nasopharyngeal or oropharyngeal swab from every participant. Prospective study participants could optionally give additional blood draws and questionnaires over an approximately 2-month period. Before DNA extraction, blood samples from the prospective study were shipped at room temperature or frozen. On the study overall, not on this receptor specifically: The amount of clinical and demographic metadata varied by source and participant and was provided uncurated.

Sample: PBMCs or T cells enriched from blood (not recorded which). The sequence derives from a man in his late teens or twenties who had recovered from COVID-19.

The CDR3 has the sequence CASSLWRTRDEQFF. In nucleotides, the sequence is TGTGCCAGCAGTTTATGGCGGACTAGGGATGAGCAGTTCTTC. This chain is built from TRBV28 and TRBJ2-1, with TRBD2 matching 7 junction bases. The CDR3 numbers 14 residues from cysteine through phenylalanine. This entry keeps only the CDR3 DNA: 42 bases, framed from base 1. Taken from the germline V gene, the CDR1 and CDR2 loops are MDHEN and SYDVKM. Here V drops 0 bases and J drops 8 bases, and the junction holds 4 bases not matched to any gene.